Listed here is a single TCR beta chain. Antigen: not known. The CDR3 length is 17 residues. Germline-derived CDR1 and CDR2 are MDHEN and SYDVKM. The V gene end was trimmed by 6 bases and the J gene end by 2 bases; junction bases not matched to a gene: 16. The data were obtained in a study of human T cells and chemical hapten exposure. In the study overall: Per-sample TCR yield variability stemmed mainly from small pooled library volume differences. Regarding the study as a whole: TCRs whose frequency exceeded 1 in 1000 remained the same following DPC sensitization.

Unique molecular identifiers were linked by the library to individual cDNA molecules. Authors' methods: Sample TCR counts, which ranged from about 23,224 to 690,600, had a median of roughly 92,000. One entry per CDR3 protein results from TCRdb running MiXCR on the RACE reads. V and J calls and clone size were set by TCRdb, not the authors. The data contain more than 85,000 distinct CDR3 sequences, less than 40% of them seen just once; the ten biggest clones take up around 2.8%. Time point in this sample: patch test 3, about 24 weeks after DPC sensitization. Noted treatment: therapeutic diphenylcyclopropenone sensitization with weekly scalp DPC.

This sample comprised whole blood, obtained in connection with sensitization to the hapten diphenylcyclopropenone (DPC). The sequence was obtained from a man aged 40-49 years with alopecia areata. Some clones in this sample may be carry-over from other donors' samples. This rearrangement joins TRBV28 to TRBJ2-7; TRBD2 agrees at 7 bases. CDR3 nucleotide sequence: TGTGCCAGCAGAAAACAGCCTGGGGGGGGGAGTGCCTACGAGCAGTACTTC. Translating gives CASRKQPGGGSAYEQYF.